The 2 T cell receptor beta chains below all came from one sample that was sequenced in a study of blood T cell repertoires in COVID-19. Sequenced by immunoSEQ multiplex PCR; TCRdb stores in-frame clones only, minus some. The sample contains under 500,000 clones, around 91% of which appear only once. Sequencing was carried out using PBMCs or T cells enriched from blood (not recorded which). These TCRs come from a man aged 30-40 years who had recovered from COVID-19.

The CDR3 DNA reads TGTGCCATCAGTGAGGGGGGGGCAAGGTCCTACGAGCAGTACTTC. Its translation is CAISEGGARSYEQYF. The rearrangement links TRBV10-3 to TRBJ2-7, with a tentative D call TRBD2 (7 bases). The V end was cut by 2 bases, the J end by 1 base, with 12 bases between. The length of the CDR3 is 15 residues. Germline V CDR1 and CDR2: ENHRY, SYGVKD.

The chain recombines TRBV6-1 with TRBJ2-5, with unresolved D. The CDR3 length is 15 residues. V lost 1 base to trimming and J lost 0 bases, with 9 bases between them. The germline gives CDR1 MNHNS, CDR2 SASEGT. The CDR3 DNA reads TGTGCCAGCAGTGAAGATTACCGGTACCAAGAGACCCAGTACTTC. As protein: CASSEDYRYQETQYF.